This T cell receptor beta chain emerged from a study of Ad26.COV2.S vaccination and SARS-CoV-2 variants (dated by TCRdb to the early 2020s). Some background on the complete study: Sequencing of the TCRbeta repertoire served to evaluate the specificity and breadth of SARS-CoV-2-reactive T cell receptors following Ad26.COV2.S vaccination. A total of 32 samples were included in the TCR-sequenced set, comprising approximately 20 Ad26.COV2.S vaccine recipients, 5 placebo recipients and 8 SARS-CoV-2 convalescent individuals. On the study overall, not on this receptor specifically: Substantial breadth of spike-specific CD8+ and CD4+ T cell responses was reported after vaccination. Non-spike TCR breadth was comparable between vaccine and placebo recipients, consistent with the vaccine containing only spike. According to the authors, total T cell responses may have been underestimated by the TCR breadth and depth analyses. Higher spike-specific TCR breadth was observed in Ad26.COV2.S recipients than in placebo recipients (P = 0.0014).

On this clone: It has no known antigen specificity. It has no much larger one-base neighbor in the sample; base qualities were not kept.

Sample time point, as interpreted from the label and publication: individuals recovered from natural SARS-CoV-2 infection. The immunoSEQ Assay was used to sequence TCRbeta CDR3 regions. After extraction, genomic DNA underwent amplification by bias-controlled multiplex PCR, followed by high-throughput sequencing. Concerning the study's data processing: To quantify the absolute abundance of every unique TCRbeta CDR3 region, sequences were collapsed and filtered. T cell fraction was estimated by normalization of TCRbeta template counts to usable DNA, with usable DNA being measured through amplification of reference genes present in all nucleated cells. Repertoire TCRs were annotated as SARS-CoV-2-specific by exact matching of V gene, CDR3 amino acid sequence and J gene to a known reactive TCR set. MIRA supplied the reference SARS-CoV-2 TCR set, which was filtered for enrichment in COVID-19-positive ImmuneCODE repertoires so that public or cross-reactive TCRs were removed. Using the MIRA antigens, annotated TCRs were further analysed by specific ORF or by position within an ORF. Depth was the summed frequency of annotated unique rearrangements, while breadth was defined as annotated unique rearrangements over total unique productive rearrangements. Two-sided Wilcoxon rank-sum tests were used to compare TCR breadth between groups. TCRdb's version of the immuneACCESS table is confined to in-frame rearrangements and falls short of the full clone set. An unresolved V gene accounts for under half of the shortfall where checked; the remainder is of unknown origin. V, J and clone size derive from that table, while D and trimming were established from the DNA sequence. Recorded for this sample are approximately 340,000 clones; just over 90% of them occurred a single time. Around 4.2% of the sample goes to the ten largest clones.

There are 16 amino acids in the CDR3, from cysteine to phenylalanine inclusive. The retained sequence is limited to the CDR3, 48 bases, with the frame set at the first base. Germline trimming: 1 base from V, 5 bases from J; junction bases outside gene matches: 8. The CDR1 and CDR2 encoded by the germline V gene are SGHTA and FQGNSA. This clonotype originated in a human donor who had recovered from COVID-19. The chain uses TRBV7-2 and TRBJ2-5, with 9 bases matching TRBD2. The sample here was peripheral blood, taken after recovery from COVID-19. Read as DNA, the sequence is TGTGCCAGCAGCTTAGTTCCAGCGGGGGGCGGGGAGACCCAGTACTTC. Its product reads: CASSLVPAGGGETQYF.